The entry that follows covers one T cell receptor (beta chain) sequence. What it binds is unknown. This sample stems from a study of T cell responses to AZD1222 COVID-19 vaccine. The CDR3 has 17 residues. With V trimmed by 1 base and J by 8 bases, 14 bases remained unmatched. Germline lookup yields CDR1 SGHRS and CDR2 YFSETQ. Findings and caveats of the study: Regions 160-218 and 743-854 dominated among vaccine-associated CD4 TCRs spanning spike. Among spike-specific TCRs, nearly half reportedly target unmutated variant regions.

Clones were read by immunoSEQ multiplex PCR, and TCRdb kept only the in-frame ones, dropping some. This table has around 160,000 clones, more than 85% appearing once. The V and J genes are TRBV5-1 and TRBJ2-1, with 8 bases identical to TRBD2. The TCR originated in an adult in good health. This specimen was peripheral blood, taken on day 0 of AZD1222 vaccination. CDR3 coding DNA: TGCGCCAGCAGCTTGACCGGACGGGGGGGCTCCTTGGATGAGCAGTTCTTC. Translation: CASSLTGRGGSLDEQFF.